This passage covers 11 T cell receptor beta chains from one sample sequenced in a study of blood T cell repertoires in COVID-19. Using immunoSEQ multiplex PCR, the repertoire was profiled, and TCRdb retains in-frame clones only, with some absent. The table includes 150,000 to 200,000 clones, 80% detected once. Specimen: PBMCs or T cells enriched from blood (not recorded which). These receptors came from an older woman who had recovered from COVID-19.

V gene TRBV7-6 combines with J gene TRBJ1-5, with D unresolved. Germline assignment: CDR1 SGHVS and CDR2 FNYEAQ. The V end lost 5 bases, the J end lost 6 bases, and 11 bases lay between the germline ends. The CDR3 is made up of 13 amino acids. The CDR3 spells CASSEGVGQPQHF. The CDR3, as DNA: TGTGCCAGCAGCGAGGGCGTTGGTCAGCCCCAGCATTTT.

This clone was detected only a few times. The chain recombines TRBV4-1 with TRBJ1-4; D remains ambiguous. Germline CDR1 MGHRA, CDR2 YSYEKL. V was cut by 2 bases and J by 9 bases, with 7 bases left in between. The CDR3 totals 12 residues. CDR3 protein: CASSQYLQKLFF. The CDR3 DNA reads as TGCGCCAGCAGCCAATATCTACAAAAACTGTTTTTT.

This sequence joins TRBV19 and TRBJ1-2, with a tentative D call TRBD1 (5 bases). Trimming removed 6 bases from V and 2 bases from J, with 13 bases in between. Per germline, CDR1 LNHDA and CDR2 SQIVND (reference sequence). The CDR3 spans 14 residues. CDR3 nucleotides: TGTGCCAGTAGACGGACGGCAGGGAACTATGGCTACACCTTC. Residues: CASRRTAGNYGYTF.

In nucleotides, the CDR3 is TGTGCCAGCAGCCCAGGCGCCTACGAGCAGTACTTC. This encodes CASSPGAYEQYF. The chain recombines TRBV5-6 with TRBJ2-7; D is unclear. Trimming pared 4 bases from V and 2 bases from J, leaving 7 bases between. The germline V gene encodes CDR1 SGHDT and CDR2 YYEEEE. The CDR3 extends over 12 amino acids.

This clone was counted once. The chain has TRBV7-8 and TRBJ1-1; D remains ambiguous. V was trimmed by 1 base and J by 4 bases, leaving 16 bases between them. CDR1 is SGHVS and CDR2 is FQNEAQ in the germline V gene. The CDR3 is 16 amino acids. This CDR3 is CASSLDSQAYGTEAFF. CDR3 DNA: TGTGCCAGCAGCTTAGACAGTCAAGCCTACGGCACTGAAGCTTTCTTT.

V is TRBV18 and J is TRBJ1-2, with D hard to call. Germline values: CDR1 KGHSH, CDR2 LQKENI. V dropped 3 bases and J dropped 6 bases, with 14 bases sitting between them. The CDR3 spans 14 residues. The CDR3 nucleotides are TGTGCCAGCTCACCTAGCAGGACCGGGGATGGCTACACCTTC. As protein: CASSPSRTGDGYTF. Drawing the rest from reference TRBV18 and TRBJ1-2, the complete variable domain is NAGVMQNPRHLVRRRGQEARLRCSPMKGHSHVYWYRQLPEEGLKFMVYLQKENIIDESGMPKERFSAEFPKEGPSILRIQQVVRGDSAAYFCASSPSRTGDGYTFGSGTRLTVV.

V and J are TRBV7-9 and TRBJ1-4; D is unclear. The V and J ends lost 5 bases and 6 bases respectively, with 13 bases between them. CDR1 is SEHNR and CDR2 is FQNEAQ in the germline V gene (reference sequence). The CDR3 totals 14 residues. CDR3 amino acids: CASSRTTVDEKLFF. CDR3 nucleotides: TGTGCCAGCAGCCGGACTACAGTGGATGAAAAACTGTTTTTT.

The chain is built from TRBV5-1 and TRBJ1-4, with a tentative D call TRBD1 (5 bases). Between the trimmed V and J ends, which lost 5 bases and 7 bases, there was a span of 15 bases. Germline CDR1 is SGHRS and CDR2 is YFSETQ. The CDR3 extends over 14 amino acids. CDR3 nucleotides: TGCGCCAGCAGTTTCGGGGGGAGCAGTGAAAAACTGTTTTTT. It encodes CASSFGGSSEKLFF. The full variable domain, rest sourced from reference TRBV5-1 and TRBJ1-4, is KAGVTQTPRYLIKTRGQQVTLSCSPISGHRSVSWYQQTPGQGLQFLFEYFSETQRNKGNFPGRFSGRQFSNSRSEMNVSTLELGDSALYLCASSFGGSSEKLFFGSGTQLSVL.

This clone was observed a single time. The chain employs TRBV3-1 (or the pseudogene TRBV3-2) and TRBJ2-1, with TRBD2 identical over 7 bases. Trimming at V came to 1 base and at J to 3 bases, leaving 0 bases not matched to a gene. Germline V gene data show CDR1 as LGHDT and CDR2 as YNNKEL (reference sequence). The CDR3 spans 14 residues. The chain's CDR3 is CASSQGTSYNEQFF. The CDR3 coding sequence is TGTGCCAGCAGCCAAGGGACTAGCTACAATGAGCAGTTCTTC.

The rearrangement uses TRBV10-3 and TRBJ2-7; 8 nucleotides line up with TRBD1. J was trimmed by 4 bases and V by 4 bases; bases with no gene match: 9. The V gene's germline CDR1 is ENHRY and CDR2 SYGVKD. This CDR3 is 15 amino acids long. This chain's CDR3 is CAISAPDRDPYEQYF. In DNA, the CDR3 is TGTGCCATCAGTGCCCCGGACAGGGACCCTTACGAGCAGTACTTC.

This clone was seen only a few times. The V call is TRBV3-1 (or the pseudogene TRBV3-2), the J call TRBJ2-5, with 9 bases aligning to TRBD2. The germline V gene has CDR1 LGHDT and CDR2 YNNKEL (reference sequence). This CDR3 comprises 15 residues. V lost 3 bases and J lost 5; bases outside the gene matches: 7. DNA for the CDR3: TGTGCCAGCAGCCAGATGGGCGGGGGGGCGGAGACCCAGTACTTC. Protein product: CASSQMGGGAETQYF.